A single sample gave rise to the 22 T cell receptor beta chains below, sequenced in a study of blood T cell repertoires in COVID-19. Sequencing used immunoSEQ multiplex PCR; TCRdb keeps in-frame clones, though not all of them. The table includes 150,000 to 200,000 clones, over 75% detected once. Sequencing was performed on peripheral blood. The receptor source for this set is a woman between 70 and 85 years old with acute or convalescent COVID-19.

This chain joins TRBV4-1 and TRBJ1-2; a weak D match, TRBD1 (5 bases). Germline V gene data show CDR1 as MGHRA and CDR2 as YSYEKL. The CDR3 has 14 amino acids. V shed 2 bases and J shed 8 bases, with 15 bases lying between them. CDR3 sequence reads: CASSQLQGMGGYTF. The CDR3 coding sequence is TGCGCCAGCAGCCAATTGCAGGGAATGGGCGGCTACACCTTC.

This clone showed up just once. CDR3 residues: CATSDSRGELPGELFF. CDR3 nucleotide sequence: TGTGCCACCAGTGATTCCAGGGGGGAGCTCCCCGGGGAGCTGTTTTTT. The genes are TRBV24-1 and TRBJ2-2, with D tentatively TRBD1 (7 bases). Trimming removed 2 bases at V and 6 bases at J, with 15 bases between. The germline V gene encodes CDR1 KGHDR and CDR2 SFDVKD. CDR3 length: 16 residues.

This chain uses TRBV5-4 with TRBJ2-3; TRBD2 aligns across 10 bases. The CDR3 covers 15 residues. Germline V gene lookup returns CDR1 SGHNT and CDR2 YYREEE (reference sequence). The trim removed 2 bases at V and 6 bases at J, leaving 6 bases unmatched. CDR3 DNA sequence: TGTGCCAGCAGCTTAAGGCTAGCGGGAGTGGATACGCAGTATTTT. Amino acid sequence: CASSLRLAGVDTQYF.

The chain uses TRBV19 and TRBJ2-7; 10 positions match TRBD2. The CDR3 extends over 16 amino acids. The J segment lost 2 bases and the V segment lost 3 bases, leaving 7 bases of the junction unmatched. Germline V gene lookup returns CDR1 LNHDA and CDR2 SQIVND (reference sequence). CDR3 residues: CASSMEGTSGTYEQYF. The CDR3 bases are TGTGCCAGTAGTATGGAAGGTACTAGCGGGACCTACGAGCAGTACTTC.

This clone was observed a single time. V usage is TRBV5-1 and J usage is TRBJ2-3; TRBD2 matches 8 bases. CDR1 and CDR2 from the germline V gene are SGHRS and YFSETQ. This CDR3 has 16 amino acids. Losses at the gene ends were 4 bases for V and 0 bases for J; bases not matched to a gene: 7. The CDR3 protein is CASSATGTRSTDTQYF. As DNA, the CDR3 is TGCGCCAGCAGCGCAACCGGGACTAGAAGCACAGATACGCAGTATTTT.

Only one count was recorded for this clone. The chain's CDR3 is CASSPLVSSLFSTGELFF. The CDR3 bases are TGCGCCAGCAGCCCCCTCGTCTCTAGTCTATTCTCCACCGGGGAGCTGTTTTTT. The chain has TRBV4-1 and TRBJ2-2, with unresolved D. V lost 4 bases and J lost 4, with 22 bases in between. The V gene's germline CDR1 is MGHRA and CDR2 YSYEKL. The CDR3 runs 18 residues.

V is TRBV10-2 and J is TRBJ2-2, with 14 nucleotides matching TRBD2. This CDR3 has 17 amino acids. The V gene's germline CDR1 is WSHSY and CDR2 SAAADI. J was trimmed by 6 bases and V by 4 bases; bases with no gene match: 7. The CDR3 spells CASSATSGRAGAGELFF. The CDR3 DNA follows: TGCGCCAGCAGTGCGACTAGCGGGAGGGCCGGTGCCGGGGAGCTGTTTTTT.

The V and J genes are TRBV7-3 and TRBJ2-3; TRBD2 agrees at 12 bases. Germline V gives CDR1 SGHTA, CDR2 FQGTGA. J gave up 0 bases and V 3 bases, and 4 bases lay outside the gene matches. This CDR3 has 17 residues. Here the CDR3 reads CASSFSSGGASTDTQYF. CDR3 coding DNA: TGTGCCAGCAGCTTCTCTAGCGGGGGGGCTAGCACAGATACGCAGTATTTT.

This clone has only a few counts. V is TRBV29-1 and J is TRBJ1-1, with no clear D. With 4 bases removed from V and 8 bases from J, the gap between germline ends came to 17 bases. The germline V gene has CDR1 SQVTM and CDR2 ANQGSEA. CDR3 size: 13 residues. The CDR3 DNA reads TGCAGCGTTGGGTCTACCGGCGGAGTCGAAGCTTTCTTT. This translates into CSVGSTGGVEAFF.

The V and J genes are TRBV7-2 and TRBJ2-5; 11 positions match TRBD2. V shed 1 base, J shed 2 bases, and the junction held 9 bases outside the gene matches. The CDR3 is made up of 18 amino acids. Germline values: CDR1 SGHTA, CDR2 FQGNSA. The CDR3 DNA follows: TGTGCCAGCAGCTTAGTTCGGACTAGCGGGTTCCATCAAGAGACCCAGTACTTC. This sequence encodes CASSLVRTSGFHQETQYF.

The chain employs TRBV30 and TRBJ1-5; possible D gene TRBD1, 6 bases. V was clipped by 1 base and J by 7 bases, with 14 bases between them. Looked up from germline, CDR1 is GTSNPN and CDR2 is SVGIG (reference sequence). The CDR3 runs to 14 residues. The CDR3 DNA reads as TGTGCCTGGAGTGAAAACAGGGAAGGACAGCCCCAGCATTTT. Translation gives CAWSENREGQPQHF.

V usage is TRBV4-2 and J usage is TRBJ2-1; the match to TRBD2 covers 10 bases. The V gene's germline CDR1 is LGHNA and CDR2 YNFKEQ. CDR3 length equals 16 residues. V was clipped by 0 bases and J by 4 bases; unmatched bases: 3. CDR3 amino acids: CASSQETSGFYNEQFF. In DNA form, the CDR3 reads TGTGCCAGCAGCCAAGAGACTAGCGGGTTTTACAATGAGCAGTTCTTC.

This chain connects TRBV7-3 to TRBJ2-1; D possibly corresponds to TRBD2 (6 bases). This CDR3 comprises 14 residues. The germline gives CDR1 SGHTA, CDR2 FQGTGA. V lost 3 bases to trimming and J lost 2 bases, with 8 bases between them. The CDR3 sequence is CASSFGGTYNEQFF. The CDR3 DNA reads TGTGCCAGCAGCTTTGGCGGGACCTACAATGAGCAGTTCTTC.

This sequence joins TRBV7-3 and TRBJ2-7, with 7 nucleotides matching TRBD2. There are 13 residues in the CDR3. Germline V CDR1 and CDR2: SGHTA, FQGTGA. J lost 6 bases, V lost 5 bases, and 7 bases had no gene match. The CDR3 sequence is CASSPRGFGEQYF. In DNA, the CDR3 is TGTGCCAGCAGCCCGCGGGGGTTCGGCGAGCAGTACTTC.

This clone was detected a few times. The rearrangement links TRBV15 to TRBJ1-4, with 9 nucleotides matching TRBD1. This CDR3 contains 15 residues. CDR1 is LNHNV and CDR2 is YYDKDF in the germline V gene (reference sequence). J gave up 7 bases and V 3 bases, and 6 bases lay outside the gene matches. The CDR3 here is CATSSGQGWTEKLFF. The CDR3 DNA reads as TGTGCCACCAGCAGTGGACAGGGGTGGACTGAAAAACTGTTTTTT.

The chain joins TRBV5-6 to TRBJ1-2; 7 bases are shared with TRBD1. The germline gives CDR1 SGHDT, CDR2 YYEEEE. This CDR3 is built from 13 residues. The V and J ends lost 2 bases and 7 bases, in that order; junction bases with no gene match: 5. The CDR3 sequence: CASSLDRATGYTF. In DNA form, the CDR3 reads TGTGCCAGCAGCTTAGACAGGGCAACTGGCTACACCTTC.

The CDR3 is CASSLNRYSYNEQFF. CDR3 nucleotides: TGTGCCAGCAGCTTAAATCGGTACTCCTACAATGAGCAGTTCTTC. The V and J genes are TRBV7-8 and TRBJ2-1; D is unclear. The germline V gene has CDR1 SGHVS and CDR2 FQNEAQ. This CDR3 region has 15 residues. The germline V and J ends were trimmed by 2 bases and 0 bases, with 8 bases remaining between them.

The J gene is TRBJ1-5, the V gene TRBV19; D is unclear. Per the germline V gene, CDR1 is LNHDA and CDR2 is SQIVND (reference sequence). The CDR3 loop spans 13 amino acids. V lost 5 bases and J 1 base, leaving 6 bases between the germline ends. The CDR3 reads CASSELSNQPQHF. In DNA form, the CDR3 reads TGTGCCAGTAGTGAGCTAAGCAATCAGCCCCAGCATTTT.

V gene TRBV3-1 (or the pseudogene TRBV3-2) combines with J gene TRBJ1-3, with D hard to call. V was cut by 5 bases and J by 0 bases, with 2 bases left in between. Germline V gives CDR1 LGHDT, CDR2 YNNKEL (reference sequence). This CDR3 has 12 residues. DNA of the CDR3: TGTGCCAGCAGCTACTCTGGAAACACCATATATTTT. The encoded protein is CASSYSGNTIYF.

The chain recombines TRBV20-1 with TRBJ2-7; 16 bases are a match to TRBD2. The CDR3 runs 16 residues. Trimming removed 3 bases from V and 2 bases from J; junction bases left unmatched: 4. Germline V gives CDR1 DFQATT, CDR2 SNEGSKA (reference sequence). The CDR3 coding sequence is TGCAGTGCTAGTGTGGGACTAGCGGGAGGGCCCTACGAGCAGTACTTC. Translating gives CSASVGLAGGPYEQYF.

CDR3 sequence (DNA): TGTGCCAGCAGCCGAGACCTGCAAGCCTCAGATACGCAGTATTTT. This gives the protein CASSRDLQASDTQYF. V and J are TRBV7-8 and TRBJ2-3, with unresolved D. The V end was cut by 5 bases, the J end by 4 bases, with 16 bases between. Germline CDR1 and CDR2: SGHVS and FQNEAQ. The CDR3 has 15 residues.

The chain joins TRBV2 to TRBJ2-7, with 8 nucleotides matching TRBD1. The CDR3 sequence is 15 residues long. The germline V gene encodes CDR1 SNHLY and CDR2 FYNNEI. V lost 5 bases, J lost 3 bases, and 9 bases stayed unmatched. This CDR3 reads CASSSGGGSFYEQYF. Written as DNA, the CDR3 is TGTGCCAGCAGTTCAGGGGGCGGTAGTTTCTACGAGCAGTACTTC.